The 11 T cell receptor beta chains below come from one sample, sequenced in a study of cytomegalovirus exposure and HLA in healthy donors. The study ran its PCR with 60 Vbeta and 13 Jbeta primers. Some clones are missing from TCRdb's copy, which holds only in-frame ones; the method was immunoSEQ multiplex PCR. The data show a few hundred thousand clones, 80% to 95% seen once. The sequenced sample consisted of PBMCs. The receptors here all came from a girl aged 2-10 years in good health and CMV-seronegative.

The J gene is TRBJ1-1, the V gene TRBV6-6; D not certain. In germline, CDR1 is MNHNY, CDR2 SVGAGI (reference sequence). V was pared by 5 bases and J by 3 bases, with 13 bases between. CDR3 length equals 14 residues. The CDR3 sequence: CASSPAGSDTEAFF. DNA of the CDR3: TGTGCCAGCAGTCCAGCCGGGTCCGACACTGAAGCTTTCTTT.

A word on this clone: Sequence at one end of the junction differs from germline and may be a read error. The chain has TRBV7-7 and TRBJ2-2, with 8 bases matching TRBD1. Germline V gene sequence: CDR1 SSHAT, CDR2 FNYEAQ (reference sequence). This CDR3 is 14 amino acids long. Here the CDR3 DNA reads TGTGCTAGCACCGGGACAGGGAACACCGGGGAGCTGTTTTTT. Amino acids: CASTGTGNTGELFF.

The chain is built from TRBV6-5 and TRBJ2-3; 10 nucleotides agree with TRBD1. V lost 6 bases, J lost 4 bases, and 1 base stayed unmatched. The V gene's germline CDR1 is MNHEY and CDR2 SVGAGI. The CDR3 runs 13 residues. This chain's CDR3 is CASRDRGSDTQYF. The CDR3, as DNA: TGTGCCAGCAGGGACAGGGGGTCAGATACGCAGTATTTT.

The V and J genes are TRBV9 and TRBJ1-1; 9 bases match TRBD1. The germline V gene has CDR1 SGDLS and CDR2 YYNGEE. After removal of 3 bases from V and 5 bases from J, the junction contained 8 bases not matched to a gene. The CDR3 totals 15 residues. The CDR3 reads CASSALQGAGTEAFF. CDR3 nucleotide sequence: TGTGCCAGCAGCGCCCTACAGGGGGCGGGTACTGAAGCTTTCTTT. The full variable domain, its missing parts supplied by reference TRBV9 and TRBJ1-1, is DSGVTQTPKHLITATGQRVTLRCSPRSGDLSVYWYQQSLDQGLQFLIQYYNGEERAKGNILERFSAQQFPDLHSELNLSSLELGDSALYFCASSALQGAGTEAFFGQGTRLTVV.

This chain links TRBV7-9 with TRBJ2-7; D possibly corresponds to TRBD1 (5 bases). This CDR3 comprises 17 residues. Germline assignment: CDR1 SEHNR and CDR2 FQNEAQ (reference sequence). Between the trimmed V and J ends, which lost 1 base and 2 bases, there was a span of 18 bases. The DNA of the CDR3 is TGTGCCAGCAGCTTAGGGGTCCAGGACACGGCAACCTACGAGCAGTACTTC. Translating it yields CASSLGVQDTATYEQYF.

The chain carries TRBV6-6 and TRBJ1-1, with D unresolved. Germline CDR1 and CDR2: MNHNY and SVGAGI (reference sequence). Trimming stripped 8 bases from V and 5 bases from J, with 15 bases between. This CDR3 spans 13 amino acids. DNA of the CDR3: TGTGCCAGCGGAGGATACCTTGGGACTGAAGCTTTCTTT. Translation gives CASGGYLGTEAFF.

The rearrangement uses TRBV10-3 and TRBJ1-2; tentatively, D is TRBD1 (5 bases). Germline V lookup: CDR1 ENHRY, CDR2 SYGVKD. The CDR3 loop spans 15 amino acids. V was cut by 0 bases and J by 1 base, with 9 bases left in between. CDR3 DNA sequence: TGTGCCATCAGTGAGTCAATGACAGTTAACTATGGCTACACCTTC. Translating it yields CAISESMTVNYGYTF.

The rearrangement uses TRBV9 and TRBJ2-1, with TRBD1 matching over 8 bases. The CDR3 runs 17 residues. From germline, CDR1 is SGDLS and CDR2 YYNGEE. V lost 3 bases, J lost 0 bases, and 8 bases stayed unmatched. The CDR3 reads CASSASGGRSSYNEQFF. The CDR3 DNA reads as TGTGCCAGCAGCGCCTCAGGGGGCCGGAGCTCCTACAATGAGCAGTTCTTC.

The chain has TRBV5-1 and TRBJ2-2; TRBD1 matches at 11 bases. This CDR3 has 18 residues. Trimming took 1 base from V and 5 from J; bases not matched to a gene: 10. Germline values: CDR1 SGHRS, CDR2 YFSETQ. Here the CDR3 DNA reads TGCGCCAGCAGCTTGCTACCCCAGGGACAGGGGGTAACCGGGGAGCTGTTTTTT. It specifies CASSLLPQGQGVTGELFF.

This clone has only a few counts. The chain links TRBV27 to TRBJ2-3; D might be TRBD1 (6 bases). This CDR3 has 15 amino acids. Trimming removed 5 bases from V and 6 bases from J, with 18 bases in between. The germline V gene encodes CDR1 MNHEY and CDR2 SMNVEV (reference sequence). CDR3 amino acids: CASSHSTGFADTQYF. As DNA, the CDR3 is TGTGCCAGCAGTCACTCAACAGGGTTCGCTGATACGCAGTATTTT.

The V and J genes are TRBV19 and TRBJ1-2; D is unclear. Germline values: CDR1 LNHDA, CDR2 SQIVND (reference sequence). There are 15 residues in the CDR3. The V end lost 6 bases, the J end lost 0 bases, and 14 bases lay between the germline ends. DNA of the CDR3: TGTGCCAGTAGCCCCCAGGTGGCTGCTAACTATGGCTACACCTTC. Translating gives CASSPQVAANYGYTF.